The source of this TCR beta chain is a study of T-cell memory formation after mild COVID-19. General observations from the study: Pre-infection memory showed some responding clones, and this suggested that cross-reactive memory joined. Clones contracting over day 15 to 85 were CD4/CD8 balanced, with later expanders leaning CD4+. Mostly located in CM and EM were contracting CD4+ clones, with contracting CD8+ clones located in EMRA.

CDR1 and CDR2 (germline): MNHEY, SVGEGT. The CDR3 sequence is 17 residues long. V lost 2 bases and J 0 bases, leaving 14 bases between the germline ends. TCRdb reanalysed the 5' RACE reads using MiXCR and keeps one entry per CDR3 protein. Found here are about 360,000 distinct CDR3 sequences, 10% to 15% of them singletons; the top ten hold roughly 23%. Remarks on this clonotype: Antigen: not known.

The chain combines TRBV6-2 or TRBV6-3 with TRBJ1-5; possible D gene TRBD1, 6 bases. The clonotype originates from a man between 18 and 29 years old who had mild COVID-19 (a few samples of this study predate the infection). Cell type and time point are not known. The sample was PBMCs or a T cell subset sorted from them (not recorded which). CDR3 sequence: CASSYVEGVYSNQPQHF. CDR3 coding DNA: TGTGCCAGCAGTTACGTTGAGGGGGTGTATAGCAATCAGCCCCAGCATTTT.